This T cell receptor beta chain appears in the sequencing data of a study of blood T cell repertoires in COVID-19. Overall study context: Sources were T cells, B-cell-depleted T cells, or PBMCs; the material itself was cDNA or gDNA.

Using immunoSEQ multiplex PCR, the repertoire was profiled, and TCRdb retains in-frame clones only, with some absent. The repertoire holds fewer than 400,000 clones, with approximately 89% as singletons. Sequenced: PBMCs or T cells enriched from blood (not recorded which). This clonotype was obtained from a woman in her twenties or thirties who had recovered from COVID-19.

The CDR3 nucleotides read TGTGCCAGCAGCTACGCACAGGGGATGGGTGGCTACACCTTC. It is translated as CASSYAQGMGGYTF. J is TRBJ1-2 and V is TRBV7-9; 7 bases are a match to TRBD1. Losses at the gene ends were 4 bases for V and 7 bases for J; bases not matched to a gene: 9. The CDR3 is 14 amino acids. Germline V gene data show CDR1 as SEHNR and CDR2 as FQNEAQ (reference sequence).